This TCR beta chain came from a study of shared clonotypes between healthy human individuals (dated by TCRdb to the early 2020s). Concerning the study at large: Three men and a couple of women, aged 18 to 49 years, made up the cohort. Libraries were prepared and TCR repertoires were sequenced by different laboratories using diverse techniques, in order to increase sequencing depth and limit assay-specific biases. Blood TCR repertoires of a handful of healthy adults were deeply sequenced to estimate repertoire size and the extent of clonotype sharing between individuals. Per donor, leukapheresis produced somewhere between about 0.94 and 9 billion PBMCs. For each donor, CD4 naive and CD4 memory were each run on three plates, CD8 naive on two plates, and CD8 memory on one plate. On the study overall, not on this receptor specifically: Clonotypes shared by all four sorted-subset donors showed higher generation probabilities than non-shared clonotypes. Pairwise subsampling indicated that sequencing depth was expected to affect the degree of clonotype sharing among donors. Sampling was limited to blood, and TCR repertoires in tissue likely differ from TCR repertoires in blood. The small number of donors limited the genetic and exposure-history diversity represented. Estimated clonotype richness was generally larger for naive than for memory subsets. Rarefaction of sorted-subset datasets indicated incomplete sequencing despite the large sequencing depth. Sharing across a few donors was observed for approximately 5% of naive CD4, under 4% of naive CD8, around 2.5% of memory CD4, and about 0.38% of memory CD8 clonotypes.

Donors were healthy HIV-negative adults with no recently reported acute infections or vaccinations. Every donor was a Caucasian adult living in Nashville, Tennessee, USA. CD4+ T cells were enriched by magnetic negative selection, after which naive cells were positively selected on CD45RA and the negative fraction was taken as the memory subset. After blood collection by leukapheresis, PBMCs were isolated using Ficoll-Histopaque density gradient centrifugation and then cryopreserved in the vapor phase of liquid nitrogen. Purity and quantity of every magnetically sorted T cell population were checked by analytical flow cytometry. Each sorted fraction had its genomic DNA isolated and then quantified by UV absorbance on a Nanodrop 2000c. Turning to this clone: The clone's antigen remains unknown. Per-base qualities were not stored, and no clone one base away is much larger.

TCR CDR3 regions were amplified from genomic DNA by multiplex PCR using the deep immunoSEQ assay. For each cell subset, the extracted genomic DNA was distributed evenly across all wells of several immunoSEQ 96-well plates, and each plate served as one replicate. Each replicate PCR for sorted subsets received around 200 ng genomic DNA, equal to 30,000 or so T cell genomes. Purified libraries were quantified with a Qubit 3.0 fluorometer, sized on a Bioanalyzer 2100, and re-quantified with the KAPA Library Quantification kit. A separate single-read 150-cycle Illumina NextSeq 550 flow cell was used to sequence each immunoSEQ 96-well plate. The authors' analysis ran thus. The immunoSEQ output contained only junctional sequences without quality scores, so filtering could not match that applied to full-length reads. To assign V/J genes and CDR3, sequences were annotated against IMGT germline references using PyIR, a Python wrapper for IgBLAST v1.9. Any read was removed if the V/J assignment was weak (E-value above 1e-6), the CDR3 was missing, or the read contained stop codons, out-of-frame junctions, or ambiguous translated residues. V3J clonotypes were defined as sequences sharing an identical inferred V gene, J gene, and CDR3 amino acid sequence. To compute the percentage overlap between repertoires, the number of shared unique clonotypes was divided by the size of the smaller repertoire. Repertoire richness was assessed with RTK rarefaction, the Chao1 estimator, and Recon v2.1 estimates of unobserved clonotypes. Generation probabilities were computed with OLGA for all TCRbeta clonotypes obtained by the gDNA method from several donors. Drawn from immuneACCESS, this table holds only the in-frame rearrangements with V and J called that TCRdb kept. Clones are partly lost; checked studies trace under half to an unresolved V gene and leave the rest unexplained. The DNA gave D and trimming, while V, J and clone size come from that table. This sample holds millions of clones; around 95% were observed only once. The top ten clonotypes cover 0.13% of the sample.

V is pared back by 0 bases and J by 6 bases, with 7 bases lying between the germline termini. According to the germline V gene, CDR1 reads SGHRS and CDR2 reads YFSETQ. Spanning cysteine to phenylalanine, the CDR3 consists of 14 amino acids. The DNA shown is the 42-base CDR3, in frame from base 1. This clonotype originated in a man between 18 and 35 years old in good health. The sample consisted of naive CD4+ T cells sorted from blood. The sample's cell subset or site, from its label and the paper: CD45RA+ positively selected. The chain employs TRBV5-1 and TRBJ1-6; confidence is insufficient to name the D gene. Here is the DNA: TGCGCCAGCAGCTTGGATGGGTTTAATTCACCCCTCCACTTT. It translates to CASSLDGFNSPLHF.